The rows below give T cell receptor beta chains drawn from one sample of a study of shared clonotypes between healthy human individuals. The assay was immunoSEQ multiplex PCR, and TCRdb's table has in-frame clones only and misses some. The table shows about 2.1 million clones, with 80% to 95% occurring only once. Sequenced sample: naive CD8+ T cells from PBMCs. The receptors originated from a man younger than 35 in good health. Some clones in this sample may be carry-over from other donors' samples. CDR3s include the opening cysteine and the closing phenylalanine or tryptophan. A D gene is named only where the DNA matches it firmly. Clone size, where shown, is once, few, many, or a class for clones that have expanded.

len | d_gene | j_gene | abundance | v_gene | CDR3nt | CDR3aa
13 | NA | TRBJ2-7 | NA | TRBV27 | TGTGCCAGCAGGGCAGGTAATTCCTACGAGCAGTACTTC | CASRAGNSYEQYF
15 | NA | TRBJ2-1 | once | TRBV29-1 | TGCAGCGTTGAAATGGGGGGAATATCCTACAATGAGCAGTTCTTC | CSVEMGGISYNEQFF
15 | TRBD1 | TRBJ1-1 | NA | TRBV9 | TGTGCCAGCAGCATGACAGGGGGAACGAACACTGAAGCTTTCTTT | CASSMTGGTNTEAFF
15 | NA | TRBJ2-7 | NA | TRBV9 | TGTGCCAGCAGCGGAGGACAGACCCGGACCTACGAGCAGTACTTC | CASSGGQTRTYEQYF
15 | NA | TRBJ1-5 | NA | TRBV9 | TGTGCCAGCAGCCCCTTCGGGAGGGACAATCAGCCCCAGCATTTT | CASSPFGRDNQPQHF
14 | TRBD1 | TRBJ2-1 | NA | TRBV6-5 | TGTGCCAGCAGTCTTTGGACAGGGAACAATGAGCAGTTCTTC | CASSLWTGNNEQFF
16 | TRBD1 | TRBJ1-2 | NA | TRBV6-6 | TGTGCCAGCAGTTATTCAACTGTACAGGGGGGGCAAGGCTACACCTTC | CASSYSTVQGGQGYTF
19 | TRBD2 | TRBJ2-7 | NA | TRBV7-6 | TGTGCCAGCAGCTTAACCCCTGAGGTGGGGAGGGAGGGTAGCTACGAGCAGTACTTC | CASSLTPEVGREGSYEQYF
16 | TRBD2 | TRBJ2-1 | NA | TRBV7-9 | TGTGCCAGCAGCCGCCTAGCGGGAGTATCCTACAATGAGCAGTTCTTC | CASSRLAGVSYNEQFF
17 | TRBD2 | TRBJ2-3 | NA | TRBV4-3 | TGCGCCAGCAGCCAATGGACTAGCGGGAGTGGTGCAGATACGCAGTATTTT | CASSQWTSGSGADTQYF
14 | NA | TRBJ1-1 | NA | TRBV30 | TGTGCCTGGAACGAGGACGGCATGAACACTGAAGCTTTCTTT | CAWNEDGMNTEAFF
16 | TRBD1 | TRBJ1-1 | NA | TRBV19 | TGTGCCAGTAGTCCAACCCCGACAGGGCTGAGCACTGAAGCTTTCTTT | CASSPTPTGLSTEAFF
13 | NA | TRBJ2-7 | NA | TRBV5-6 | TGTGCCAGCAGCTTGGTGGCAGTGGAGGAGCAGTACTTC | CASSLVAVEEQYF
14 | NA | TRBJ1-1 | NA | TRBV6-6 | TGTGCCAGCAGTTACGGGTTCGGGTCCACTGAAGCTTTCTTT | CASSYGFGSTEAFF
12 | NA | TRBJ2-5 | NA | TRBV6-5 | TGTGCCAGCAGCACAATAGGGGAGACCCAGTACTTC | CASSTIGETQYF
13 | NA | TRBJ2-3 | NA | TRBV9 | TGTGCCAGCAGCGTAGGATATCGCGATACGCAGTATTTT | CASSVGYRDTQYF
14 | NA | TRBJ2-7 | NA | TRBV9 | TGTGCCAGCAGTGCTCGGGGCCATACCTACGAGCAGTACTTC | CASSARGHTYEQYF
13 | NA | TRBJ2-5 | NA | TRBV29-1 | TGCAGCGTGCAGGACAGATCACAAGAGACCCAGTACTTC | CSVQDRSQETQYF
13 | NA | TRBJ1-1 | NA | TRBV27 | TGTGCCAGCAGTACAGACAGAGACACTGAAGCTTTCTTT | CASSTDRDTEAFF
14 | NA | TRBJ2-7 | once | TRBV13 | TGTGCCAGCAGCTTAGGTCGTTCGGGTTACGAGCAGTACTTC | CASSLGRSGYEQYF
15 | TRBD2 | TRBJ2-5 | NA | TRBV28 | TGTGCCAGCAGTTTACGGTCGGGAGGACGTGAGACCCAGTACTTC | CASSLRSGGRETQYF
13 | TRBD1 | TRBJ1-1 | once | TRBV6-5 | TGTGCCAGCACGAGGACAGGGGACACTGAAGCTTTCTTT | CASTRTGDTEAFF
13 | TRBD2 | TRBJ2-3 | NA | TRBV7-6 | TGTGCCAGCAGCCCAGGGAGGGCAGATACGCAGTATTTT | CASSPGRADTQYF
16 | NA | TRBJ2-7 | NA | TRBV2 | TGTGCCAGCAGAGAAGGGACGGGCCTAAGCGTCAGCGAGCAGTACTTC | CASREGTGLSVSEQYF
15 | NA | TRBJ2-7 | NA | TRBV7-2 | TGTGCCAGCAGCCATCATCCGCTCGTTTCCTACGAGCAGTACTTC | CASSHHPLVSYEQYF
13 | NA | TRBJ2-7 | NA | TRBV28 | TGTGCCAGCAGGCCTACAGGGACCTACGAGCAGTACTTC | CASRPTGTYEQYF
16 | NA | TRBJ2-3 | once | TRBV28 | TGTGCCAGCAGCTATACGTTGATCAGGGGTACAGATACGCAGTATTTT | CASSYTLIRGTDTQYF
14 | TRBD1 | TRBJ2-1 | NA | TRBV27 | TGTGCCAGCAGTTTAGGGGCAGGGGGATATGAGCAGTTCTTC | CASSLGAGGYEQFF
16 | NA | TRBJ2-7 | NA | TRBV10-2 | TGCGCCAGCAGTGCTAACGCCCGAAGTTTTGCCTACGAGCAGTACTTC | CASSANARSFAYEQYF
11 | NA | TRBJ2-7 | NA | TRBV20-1 | TGCAGTGCTATTCTCGACTACGAGCAGTACTTC | CSAILDYEQYF
14 | NA | TRBJ2-7 | NA | TRBV5-6 | TGTGCCAGCAGCTTAGGCAGGGGTTTCTACGAGCAGTACTTC | CASSLGRGFYEQYF
16 | NA | TRBJ2-7 | once | TRBV7-2 | TGTGCCAGCAGCTGGGGGGACGGCTCTTTCCCGTACGAGCAGTACTTC | CASSWGDGSFPYEQYF
19 | NA | TRBJ2-5 | NA | TRBV13 | TGTGCCAGCAGCTTTCTTCGAGTGGGGGGCACCGGACCCCAAGAGACCCAGTACTTC | CASSFLRVGGTGPQETQYF
15 | TRBD2 | TRBJ2-3 | NA | TRBV30 | TGTGCCTGGAGTGTGGGCGGGAGCGACGCAGATACGCAGTATTTT | CAWSVGGSDADTQYF
17 | NA | TRBJ2-1 | NA | TRBV4-1 | TGCGCCAGCAGCCCGTATATAGCGGAGAGCTCCTACAATGAGCAGTTCTTC | CASSPYIAESSYNEQFF
20 | TRBD1 | TRBJ2-7 | once | TRBV14 | TGTGCCAGCAGCCGGGAGGCGGGGGTTATGGACCGGGACAGGGTCCACGAGCAGTACTTC | CASSREAGVMDRDRVHEQYF
13 | TRBD1 | TRBJ1-5 | few | TRBV28 | TGTGCCAGCAGGACAGGGCCCCATCAGCCCCAGCATTTT | CASRTGPHQPQHF
12 | NA | TRBJ1-4 | NA | TRBV6-5 | TGTGCCAGCAGTTACTCGCCCGAAAAACTGTTTTTT | CASSYSPEKLFF
14 | NA | TRBJ2-7 | NA | TRBV7-9 | TGTGCCAGCAGCTTTTTTCAGGGTGCCTACGAGCAGTACTTC | CASSFFQGAYEQYF
15 | NA | TRBJ1-1 | NA | TRBV28 | TGTGCCAGCAGTTCGAGACGGACAAAGAACACTGAAGCTTTCTTT | CASSSRRTKNTEAFF
15 | TRBD1 | TRBJ1-2 | NA | TRBV27 | TGTGCCAGCACCTCTTTGGACAGGAACCTAAATGGCTACACCTTC | CASTSLDRNLNGYTF
13 | NA | TRBJ1-1 | NA | TRBV5-1 | TGCGCCAGCAGCTTTAGGTTAGAGCAGGAAGCTTTCTTT | CASSFRLEQEAFF
20 | NA | TRBJ2-7 | NA | TRBV5-1 | TGCGCCAGCAGCCCCTACCTGGCGGACAGGGCTAGCGGGAAGTCCTACGAGCAGTACTTC | CASSPYLADRASGKSYEQYF
15 | TRBD2 | TRBJ2-7 | NA | TRBV28 | TGTGCCAGCAGTTTCGGGTCAGCGGGAGATTTCGAGCAGTACTTC | CASSFGSAGDFEQYF
17 | NA | TRBJ1-1 | NA | TRBV14 | TGTGCCAGCAGCCAAGACGGGGGGGCCGCCTTTGACACTGAAGCTTTCTTT | CASSQDGGAAFDTEAFF
15 | TRBD1 | TRBJ2-7 | NA | TRBV10-1 | TGCGCCAGCAGTGATCGGACAGGGAATTCCTACGAGCAGTACTTC | CASSDRTGNSYEQYF
16 | TRBD2 | TRBJ2-7 | NA | TRBV4-1 | TGCGCCAGCAGCCAACAGGGAATAGCGGGAGTGGTCGAGCAGTACTTC | CASSQQGIAGVVEQYF
13 | TRBD1 | TRBJ2-7 | NA | TRBV2 | TGTGCCAGCCGGGACAGGAGCTCCTACGAGCAGTACTTC | CASRDRSSYEQYF
16 | NA | TRBJ1-1 | once | TRBV28 | TGTGCCAGCAGTTATGCCCCAGGGTTAATGGACACTGAAGCTTTCTTT | CASSYAPGLMDTEAFF
23 | TRBD2 | TRBJ2-7 | NA | TRBV29-1 | TGCAGCGTTGATTCGGCCGGCGTTGATGCCCACCGCGGGGTAGCGGGGAGCTCCTACGAGCAGTACTTC | CSVDSAGVDAHRGVAGSSYEQYF
13 | NA | TRBJ2-7 | NA | TRBV27 | TGTGCCAGCAGGGCAGTGTCCTCCTACGAGCAGTACTTC | CASRAVSSYEQYF
13 | NA | TRBJ2-7 | NA | TRBV2 | TGTGCCAGCAGTGATCCCTTATACTGGGAGCAGTACTTC | CASSDPLYWEQYF
15 | NA | TRBJ2-3 | NA | TRBV7-3 | TGTGCCAGCAGCTTTACTGGGTCCTCCACAGATACGCAGTATTTT | CASSFTGSSTDTQYF
16 | NA | TRBJ2-2 | NA | TRBV4-3 | TGCGCCAGCAGCCACCCAAGGAGACAGTTCACCGGGGAGCTGTTTTTT | CASSHPRRQFTGELFF
16 | TRBD1 | TRBJ1-4 | once | TRBV6-6 | TGTGCCAGCAGTTACTCACAGGGGGCAGGTCGTGAAAAACTGTTTTTT | CASSYSQGAGREKLFF